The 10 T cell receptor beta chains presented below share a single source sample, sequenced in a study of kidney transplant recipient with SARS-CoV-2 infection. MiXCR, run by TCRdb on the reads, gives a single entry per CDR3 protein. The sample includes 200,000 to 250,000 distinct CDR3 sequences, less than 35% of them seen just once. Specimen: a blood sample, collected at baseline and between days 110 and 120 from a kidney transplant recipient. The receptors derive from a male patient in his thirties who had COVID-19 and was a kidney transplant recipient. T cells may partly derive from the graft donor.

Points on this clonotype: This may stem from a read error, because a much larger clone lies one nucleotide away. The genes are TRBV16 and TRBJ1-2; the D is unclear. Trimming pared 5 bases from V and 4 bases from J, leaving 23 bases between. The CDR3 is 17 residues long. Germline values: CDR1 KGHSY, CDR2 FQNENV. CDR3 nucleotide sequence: TGTGCCAGCAGCGGTAAACCGGTCGTTAGAAGGACCTATGGCTACACCTTC. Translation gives CASSGKPVVRRTYGYTF.

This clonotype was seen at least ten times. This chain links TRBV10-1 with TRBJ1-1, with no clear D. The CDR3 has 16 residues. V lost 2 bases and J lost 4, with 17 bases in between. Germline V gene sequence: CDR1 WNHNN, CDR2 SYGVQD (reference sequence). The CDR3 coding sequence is TGCGCCAGCAGTGAGGATAGCCCATTTGGACGCACTGAAGCTTTCTTT. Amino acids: CASSEDSPFGRTEAFF.

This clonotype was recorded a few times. CDR3 sequence reads: CASSGTSGVGTDTQYF. The CDR3 coding sequence is TGTGCCAGCAGTGGTACTAGCGGGGTCGGCACAGATACGCAGTATTTT. This chain links TRBV9 with TRBJ2-3; 10 bases match TRBD2. Looked up from germline, CDR1 is SGDLS and CDR2 is YYNGEE. Trimming took 5 bases from V and 1 from J; bases not matched to a gene: 7. This CDR3 has 16 amino acids.

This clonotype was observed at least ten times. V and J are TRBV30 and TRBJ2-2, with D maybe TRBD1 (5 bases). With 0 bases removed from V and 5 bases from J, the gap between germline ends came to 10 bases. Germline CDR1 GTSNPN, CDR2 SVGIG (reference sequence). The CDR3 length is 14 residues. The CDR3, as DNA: TGTGCCTGGAGTGTATCCAGGGCTACCGGGGAGCTGTTTTTT. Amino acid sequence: CAWSVSRATGELFF.

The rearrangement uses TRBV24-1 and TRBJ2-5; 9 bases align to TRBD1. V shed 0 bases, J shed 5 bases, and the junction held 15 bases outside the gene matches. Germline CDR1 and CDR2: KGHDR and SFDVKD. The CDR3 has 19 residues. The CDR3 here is CATSDLYGTGRDRVETQYF. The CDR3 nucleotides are TGTGCCACCAGTGATTTGTACGGGACAGGGAGGGACCGAGTGGAGACCCAGTACTTC.

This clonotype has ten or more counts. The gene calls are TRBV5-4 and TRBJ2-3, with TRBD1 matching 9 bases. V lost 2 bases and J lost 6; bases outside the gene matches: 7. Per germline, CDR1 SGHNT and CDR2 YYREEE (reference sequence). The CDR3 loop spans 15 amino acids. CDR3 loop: CASSFVGTGRDTQYF. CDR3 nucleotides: TGTGCCAGCAGCTTTGTCGGGACAGGGAGGGATACGCAGTATTTT.

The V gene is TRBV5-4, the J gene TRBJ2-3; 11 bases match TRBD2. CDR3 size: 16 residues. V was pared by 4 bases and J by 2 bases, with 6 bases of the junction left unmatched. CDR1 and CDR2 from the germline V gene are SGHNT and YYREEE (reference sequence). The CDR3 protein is CASSRGTSGVTDTQYF. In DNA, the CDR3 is TGTGCCAGCAGCCGCGGGACTAGCGGAGTCACAGATACGCAGTATTTT.

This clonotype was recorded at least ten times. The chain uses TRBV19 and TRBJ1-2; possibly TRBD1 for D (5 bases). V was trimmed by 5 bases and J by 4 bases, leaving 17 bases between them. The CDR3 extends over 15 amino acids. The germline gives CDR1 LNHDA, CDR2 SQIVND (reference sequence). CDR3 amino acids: CASSSGGRLSYGYTF. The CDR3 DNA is TGTGCCAGTAGTTCTGGGGGGAGGCTATCCTATGGCTACACCTTC.

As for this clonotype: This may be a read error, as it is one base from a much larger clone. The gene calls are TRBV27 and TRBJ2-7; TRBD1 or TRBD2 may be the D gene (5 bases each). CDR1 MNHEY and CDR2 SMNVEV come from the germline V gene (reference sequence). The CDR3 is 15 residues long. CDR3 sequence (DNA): TGTGCCAGCAGTTCGCCGGGACGGAGCTCCTACGAGCAGTGCTTC. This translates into CASSSPGRSSYEQCF.

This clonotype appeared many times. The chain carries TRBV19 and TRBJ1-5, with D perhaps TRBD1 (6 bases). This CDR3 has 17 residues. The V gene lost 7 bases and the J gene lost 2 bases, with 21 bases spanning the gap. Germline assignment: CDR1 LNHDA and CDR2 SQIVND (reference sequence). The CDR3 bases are TGTGCCAGTAAATCCCCAGCCCGGGGGGGCGGCAATCAGCCCCAGCATTTT. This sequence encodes CASKSPARGGGNQPQHF.